This TCR beta chain was captured by sequencing in a study of CD8+CD57+ T cells in acquired aplastic anemia. Study details: Sorting CD4+ and CD8+ cells gave DNA averaging roughly 3.2 ug.

This clonotype was seen only a few times. As yet, its antigen is unknown. CDR1 is DFQATT and CDR2 is SNEGSKA in the germline V gene (reference sequence). Deletions cut 6 bases from V and 4 bases from J, with 10 bases between. The length of the CDR3 is 12 residues. The TCR beta profiling, which covered VDJ combination and CDR3 sequence, was carried out using genomic DNA as the template. Each CDR3 protein gets one entry after TCRdb re-called the reads with MiXCR. This sample carries roughly 200,000 distinct CDR3 sequences, approximately 60% of them seen once, and the ten largest clones take around 50%. CD8+CD57+ cell expansion, shown by flow cytometry, had occurred in the patients selected for sequencing. Every patient was diagnosed with severe acquired aplastic anemia. All patients were therapy-naive when blood was sampled. Whole-study results and caveats: Under 35 was the count of CD8+ CDR3 sequences that patients shared with controls.

The J gene is TRBJ2-1, the V gene TRBV20-1; D not resolved. Sequenced material: sorted CD4+, CD8+, or CD8+CD57+ T cells (not recorded which) from PBMCs. This clonotype originated in a human donor with aplastic anemia. The CDR3 here is CSAHSFYNEQFF. CDR3 sequence (DNA): TGCAGTGCCCACTCTTTTTACAATGAGCAGTTCTTC.